This T cell receptor (beta chain) stems from a study of early T cells in non-severe SARS-CoV-2 infection. Overall study: Unsorted whole-blood RNA was sequenced in bulk, leaving chains unpaired.

Looked up from germline, CDR1 is MDHEN and CDR2 is SYDVKM. This CDR3 has 12 amino acids. Trimming left V 1 base short and J 8 bases short, with 8 bases between. This clonotype was counted only a few times. Unique molecular identifier tags were affixed to discrete cDNA molecules. TCRdb reprocessed the 5' RACE reads via MiXCR and lists one record per CDR3 protein. Found here are approximately 84,000 distinct CDR3 sequences, approximately 13% of them singletons; the top ten hold roughly 5.5%. Input material: whole blood. V is TRBV28 and J is TRBJ1-1, with D uncertain. This clonotype originated in an adult who was a healthcare worker with PCR-confirmed SARS-CoV-2 infection or an uninfected control (not recorded which). CDR3 in amino acids: CASSLSVSEAFF. Written as DNA, the CDR3 is TGTGCCAGCAGTTTATCTGTCAGCGAAGCTTTCTTT.